The T cell receptor (beta chain) under discussion was sequenced for a study of blood T cell repertoires in COVID-19. Profiled with immunoSEQ multiplex PCR; TCRdb holds only in-frame clones, not every one. The sample lists 250,000 to 300,000 clones, approximately 86% occurring once. This CDR3 is built from 14 residues. J was trimmed by 3 bases and V by 4 bases; bases with no gene match: 4. In germline, CDR1 is SGHRS, CDR2 YFSETQ. Sequences were obtained from peripheral blood. The chain has TRBV5-1 and TRBJ1-5; 7 positions match TRBD1. This TCR came from a woman between 70 and 85 years old with COVID-19, enrolled during active disease. CDR3 nucleotides: TGCGCCAGCAGCCTGACAGGGAACAATCAGCCCCAGCATTTT. Its protein is CASSLTGNNQPQHF.